Following are 12 T cell receptor beta chains from one sample sequenced in a study of blood T cells in healthy people across ages. Through a sample-barcoded 5' primer and a J-beta primer mix, a second PCR was run for roughly 6 to 12 cycles. One entry per CDR3 protein results from TCRdb running MiXCR on the 5' RACE reads. The repertoire holds about 1.7 million distinct CDR3 sequences, roughly 28% seen once, with 6.5% to 8.5% in the top ten. Sequenced sample: blood. All receptors come from a woman aged 25 to 45 in good health.

There are a few counts of this clonotype. The chain has TRBV18 and TRBJ1-1, with D maybe TRBD1 (6 bases). V shed 3 bases and J shed 7 bases, with 12 bases lying between them. CDR3 length: 13 residues. The germline CDR1 and CDR2 sequences are KGHSH and LQKENI. The CDR3 coding sequence is TGTGCCAGCTCACCCTCAGGGGCGAGTGAAGCTTTCTTT. It translates to CASSPSGASEAFF.

Many counts were recorded for this clonotype. CDR3 nucleotide sequence: TGTGCCAGCCAGACAGGGAGCTCCTACGAGCAGTACTTC. Its protein is CASQTGSSYEQYF. This rearrangement joins TRBV12-3 or TRBV12-4 to TRBJ2-7; 7 nucleotides align to TRBD1. V gave up 8 bases and J gave up 0 bases; unmatched junction bases: 4. The CDR3 totals 13 residues.

V usage is TRBV4-1 and J usage is TRBJ1-1; D might be TRBD1 (5 bases). Germline CDR1 and CDR2: MGHRA and YSYEKL. The CDR3 has 19 amino acids. V gave up 1 base and J gave up 0 bases, with 21 bases separating them. The CDR3 spells CASSQGLLRREQVNTEAFF. The CDR3 DNA is TGCGCCAGCAGCCAAGGTCTTCTTCGTCGCGAACAGGTGAACACTGAAGCTTTCTTT.

This clonotype was found many times. The chain combines TRBV24-1 with TRBJ2-7; TRBD1 is a possible D gene (5 bases). The CDR3 is made up of 12 amino acids. CDR1 and CDR2 (germline): KGHDR, SFDVKD. Trimming cost V 2 bases and J 6 bases, with 7 bases left between them. CDR3 DNA sequence: TGTGCCACCAGTGATTATAGGGGCGAGCAGTACTTC. It is translated as CATSDYRGEQYF.

This clonotype has a handful of counts. The chain uses TRBV19 and TRBJ1-2; no clear D gene. The V gene lost 0 bases and the J gene lost 7 bases, with 15 bases spanning the gap. The germline CDR1 and CDR2 sequences are LNHDA and SQIVND (reference sequence). This CDR3 spans 15 amino acids. CDR3 residues: CASSIDQARYGGYTF. CDR3 DNA sequence: TGTGCCAGTAGTATAGATCAGGCCCGGTATGGTGGCTACACCTTC.

Concerning this clonotype: It may be a read error: a sequence one base away is much more abundant. In DNA, the CDR3 is TGTGCCAGCAGCTTGTCGTATGGGACTTGGGAGACCCAGTACTTC. It specifies CASSLSYGTWETQYF. The V call is TRBV5-6, the J call TRBJ2-5, with D tentatively TRBD2 (6 bases). Germline CDR1 SGHDT, CDR2 YYEEEE. Trimming took off 1 base at V and 5 bases at J, with 15 bases between the two ends. The CDR3 is made up of 15 amino acids.

The J gene is TRBJ2-4, the V gene TRBV12-3 or TRBV12-4; TRBD1 matches 8 bases. Gene TRBJ2-5 matches the end of the DNA better, so the J call may be wrong. The CDR3 is 17 residues long. CDR3 sequence: CASSMTRDRQERETQYF. The CDR3 DNA reads as TGTGCCAGCAGTATGACCCGGGACAGGCAAGAACGAGAGACCCAGTACTTC.

The rearrangement joins TRBV18 to TRBJ1-5, with 9 bases identical to TRBD1. The CDR3 has 17 amino acids. J gave up 4 bases and V 0 bases, and 7 bases lay outside the gene matches. Germline assignment: CDR1 KGHSH and CDR2 LQKENI. CDR3 amino acids: CASSPPPGQGGNQPQHF. In DNA form, the CDR3 reads TGTGCCAGCTCACCACCACCGGGACAGGGAGGTAATCAGCCCCAGCATTTT.

This chain uses TRBV6-2 or TRBV6-3 with TRBJ2-3, with 7 bases identical to TRBD2. The CDR3 contains 16 residues. With V trimmed by 6 bases and J by 5 bases, 14 bases remained unmatched. Germline V CDR1 and CDR2: MNHEY, SVGEGT. CDR3 amino acids: CASSSIGAGEVDTQYF. The CDR3 bases are TGTGCCAGCAGCTCGATCGGGGCGGGAGAAGTAGATACGCAGTATTTT.

This clonotype was picked up a small number of times. The rearrangement uses TRBV12-3 or TRBV12-4 and TRBJ2-1; 7 bases are a match to TRBD1. The CDR3 runs to 15 residues. Trimming cost V 3 bases and J 2 bases; bases outside gene matches: 4. The DNA for the CDR3 is TGTGCCAGCAGTTTGAAGGGGGCCGCCTACAATGAGCAGTTCTTC. Protein: CASSLKGAAYNEQFF.

V gene TRBV25-1 combines with J gene TRBJ2-5; possible D gene TRBD2, 5 bases. The V and J ends lost 0 bases and 4 bases respectively, with 15 bases between them. Germline-derived CDR1 and CDR2 are MGHDK and SYGVNS. This CDR3 has 16 amino acids. The CDR3 bases are TGTGCCAGCAGTGAATATAGGAGCGGAGCCGGAGAGACCCAGTACTTC. As protein: CASSEYRSGAGETQYF.

Worth noting for this clonotype: Germline and junction disagree at one end, which may indicate a read error. This CDR3 reads CASCLERGEETQYF. CDR3 bases: TGTGCCAGCTGCTTGGAGCGGGGGGAAGAGACCCAGTACTTC. The V and J genes are TRBV5-6 and TRBJ2-5, with 9 bases identical to TRBD2. The CDR3 sequence is 14 residues long. CDR1 is SGHDT and CDR2 is YYEEEE in the germline V gene.